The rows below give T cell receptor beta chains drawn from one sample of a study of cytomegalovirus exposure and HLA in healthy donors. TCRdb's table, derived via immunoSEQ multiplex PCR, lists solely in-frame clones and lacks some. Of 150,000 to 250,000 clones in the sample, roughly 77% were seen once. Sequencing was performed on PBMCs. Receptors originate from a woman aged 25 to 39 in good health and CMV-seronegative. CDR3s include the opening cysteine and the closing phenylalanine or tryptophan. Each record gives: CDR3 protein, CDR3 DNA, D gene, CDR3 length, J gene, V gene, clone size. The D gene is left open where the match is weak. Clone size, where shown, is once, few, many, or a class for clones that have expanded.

cdr3_aa: CASSLSYGTGSVEQFF; cdr3_nt: TGTGCCAGCAGCTTGAGTTACGGCACGGGGAGTGTTGAGCAGTTCTTC; d_call: NA; cdr3_length: 16; j_call: TRBJ2-1; v_call: TRBV5-8; clone_size: few
cdr3_aa: CASSYQSNYGYTF; cdr3_nt: TGTGCCAGCAGTTATCAAAGCAACTATGGCTACACCTTC; d_call: NA; cdr3_length: 13; j_call: TRBJ1-2; v_call: TRBV6-6; clone_size: NA
cdr3_aa: CASTRGTGNTIYF; cdr3_nt: TGTGCCAGCACCCGTGGTACGGGGAACACCATATATTTT; d_call: NA; cdr3_length: 13; j_call: TRBJ1-3; v_call: TRBV25-1; clone_size: few
cdr3_aa: CASSLGSGGNTIYF; cdr3_nt: TGTGCCAGCAGCTTAGGGTCTGGCGGAAACACCATATATTTT; d_call: NA; cdr3_length: 14; j_call: TRBJ1-3; v_call: TRBV7-9; clone_size: NA
cdr3_aa: CASSQDPGTGNTEAFF; cdr3_nt: TGTGCCAGCAGCCAAGACCCCGGGACAGGGAACACTGAAGCTTTCTTT; d_call: TRBD1; cdr3_length: 16; j_call: TRBJ1-1; v_call: TRBV14; clone_size: NA
cdr3_aa: CASSPPLQGGEKLFF; cdr3_nt: TGTGCCAGCTCACCACCTTTGCAGGGTGGAGAAAAACTGTTTTTT; d_call: NA; cdr3_length: 15; j_call: TRBJ1-4; v_call: TRBV18; clone_size: NA
cdr3_aa: CAISESQGSNQPQHF; cdr3_nt: TGTGCCATCAGTGAAAGCCAGGGCAGCAATCAGCCCCAGCATTTT; d_call: NA; cdr3_length: 15; j_call: TRBJ1-5; v_call: TRBV10-3; clone_size: few
cdr3_aa: CASSQGIAGVYEQYF; cdr3_nt: TGTGCCAGCAGCCAAGGGATAGCGGGTGTATACGAGCAGTACTTC; d_call: TRBD2; cdr3_length: 15; j_call: TRBJ2-7; v_call: TRBV4-2; clone_size: NA
cdr3_aa: CASSISRTSGGPTGELFF; cdr3_nt: TGTGCCAGCAGCATCTCGCGGACTAGCGGGGGGCCCACCGGGGAGCTGTTTTTT; d_call: TRBD2; cdr3_length: 18; j_call: TRBJ2-2; v_call: TRBV9; clone_size: once
cdr3_aa: CASSQDLAYNEQFF; cdr3_nt: TGCGCCAGCAGCCAAGATCTAGCGTACAATGAGCAGTTCTTC; d_call: NA; cdr3_length: 14; j_call: TRBJ2-1; v_call: TRBV4-1; clone_size: NA
cdr3_aa: CASSSSWSSYEQYF; cdr3_nt: TGTGCCAGCAGTTCCTCCTGGAGCTCCTACGAGCAGTACTTC; d_call: NA; cdr3_length: 14; j_call: TRBJ2-7; v_call: TRBV6-5; clone_size: NA
cdr3_aa: CASSERTSGRAGELFF; cdr3_nt: TGTGCCAGCAGTGAAAGGACTAGCGGGAGAGCCGGGGAGCTGTTTTTT; d_call: TRBD2; cdr3_length: 16; j_call: TRBJ2-2; v_call: TRBV25-1; clone_size: once
cdr3_aa: CASSRGLNTDTQYF; cdr3_nt: TGTGCCAGCAGCAGAGGGCTGAACACAGATACGCAGTATTTT; d_call: NA; cdr3_length: 14; j_call: TRBJ2-3; v_call: TRBV9; clone_size: NA